A selection of T cell receptor beta chains follows, all from one sample in a study of T cell repertoires in cytomegalovirus infection. TCRdb processed the reads anew with MiXCR; each CDR3 protein has one entry. The sample carries roughly 180,000 distinct CDR3 sequences, over 25% recorded once. Material: PBMCs. All receptors derive from a human donor in good health (CMV status not recorded). Some clones in this sample may be carry-over from other donors' samples. The CDR3 runs from the conserved cysteine through the conserved F or W. D genes are given only for firm matches. Part of the rows lack a size; the others show once, few, many or a class for expanded clones.

14	TRBV7-2	NA	many	TRBJ1-6	CASRFQGERSPLHF	TGTGCCAGCAGATTCCAGGGTGAGCGCTCACCCCTCCACTTT
12	TRBV10-2	NA	NA	TRBJ2-5	CASRAGRETQYF	TGCGCCAGCAGGGCTGGGCGGGAGACCCAGTACTTC
14	TRBV7-9	NA	few	TRBJ2-5	CASSRPGGGETQYF	TGTGCCAGCAGCCGCCCCGGGGGCGGGGAGACCCAGTACTTC
13	TRBV15	NA	NA	TRBJ2-1	CATSRDPYNEQFF	TGTGCCACCAGCAGAGACCCCTACAATGAGCAGTTCTTC
15	TRBV19	NA	many	TRBJ1-5	CASKMGGQSNQPQHF	TGTGCCAGTAAAATGGGAGGTCAAAGCAATCAGCCCCAGCATTTT
16	TRBV4-2	TRBD1	NA	TRBJ1-5	CASSQASDRVNQPQHF	TGTGCCAGCAGCCAAGCTAGTGACAGGGTGAATCAGCCCCAGCATTTT
15	TRBV20-1	TRBD2	few	TRBJ2-7	CSARSPLAGGVEQYF	TGCAGTGCTAGGAGCCCCCTAGCGGGGGGCGTCGAGCAGTACTTC
17	TRBV4-1	TRBD1	many	TRBJ2-7	CASSQDGTGTGLNEQYF	TGCGCCAGCAGCCAAGATGGAACCGGGACAGGGTTAAACGAGCAGTACTTC
16	TRBV12-3/TRBV12-4	NA	NA	TRBJ2-7	CASSLKEGSRFYEQYF	TGTGCCAGCAGTTTAAAGGAGGGAAGCAGATTTTACGAGCAGTACTTC
11	TRBV7-9	NA	NA	TRBJ1-1	CASSPRDEAFF	TGTGCCAGCAGCCCCCGGGATGAAGCTTTCTTT
16	TRBV7-6	NA	few	TRBJ2-3	CASSLLGGGPTDTQYF	TGTGCCAGCAGCTTGCTGGGGGGCGGACCCACAGATACGCAGTATTTT
16	TRBV11-2	TRBD1	NA	TRBJ1-4	CASSRRWTGVNEKLFF	TGTGCCAGCAGCCGACGATGGACAGGGGTTAATGAAAAACTGTTTTTT
17	TRBV2	TRBD2	NA	TRBJ2-7	CASSRGGSPTSSYEQYF	TGTGCCAGCAGTAGGGGAGGGAGCCCTACTTCCTCCTACGAGCAGTACTTC
18	TRBV11-2	NA	NA	TRBJ1-1	CASSLTPGRIGLNTEAFF	TGTGCCAGCAGCCTGACCCCGGGACGGATAGGGTTGAACACTGAAGCTTTCTTT
14	TRBV2	NA	NA	TRBJ1-2	CASSGTTQNYGYTF	TGTGCCAGCAGTGGGACGACTCAAAACTATGGCTACACCTTC
13	TRBV27	NA	NA	TRBJ1-1	CASRGGLGAEAFF	TGTGCCAGCAGGGGGGGTCTCGGGGCTGAAGCTTTCTTT
15	TRBV14	NA	NA	TRBJ2-5	CASSQDIRDRKTQYF	TGTGCCAGCAGCCAAGATATAAGGGATCGGAAGACCCAGTACTTC
12	TRBV29-1	TRBD1	NA	TRBJ1-2	CSVLSGGDGYTF	TGCAGCGTCCTATCAGGGGGAGATGGCTACACCTTC